Sequencing of this TCR beta chain was carried out in a study of beta chain features in type 1 diabetes. In the study overall: The patients were much like the healthy donors in age, gender and cell yields. Sorted cell examination encompassed 100,000,000 or so cells across all samples. Overall study results and limits: Shorter TCRB CDR3s, moderately but significantly so, were found in Type 1 diabetes patients in all four CD4+ subsets. A pattern of fewer insertions and more deletions at VDJ junctions was seen in type 1 diabetes patients. The similarity of naive, central memory and Treg TCRB repertoires appeared greater among patients than among healthy donors.

In regard to this clone: The antigen is undetermined.

The study reverse transcribed the entire isolated RNA, so it sequenced expressed TCRB transcripts. Produced via immunoSEQ multiplex PCR; TCRdb's table is partial and in-frame only. The sample consists of about 700,000 clones, 13% of them appearing once. Germline CDR1 SEHNR, CDR2 FQNEAQ (reference sequence). The CDR3 covers 15 residues. With V trimmed by 3 bases and J by 4 bases, 5 bases remained unmatched. The rearrangement uses TRBV7-9 and TRBJ2-2; 7 positions agree with TRBD1. The sequence was obtained from a young man with type 1 diabetes. The sample consisted of naive CD4+ T cells from blood. The CDR3 region has the DNA TGTGCCAGCAGCTTCGCGGACAGGCGCACCGGGGAGCTGTTTTTT. It yields the protein CASSFADRRTGELFF.